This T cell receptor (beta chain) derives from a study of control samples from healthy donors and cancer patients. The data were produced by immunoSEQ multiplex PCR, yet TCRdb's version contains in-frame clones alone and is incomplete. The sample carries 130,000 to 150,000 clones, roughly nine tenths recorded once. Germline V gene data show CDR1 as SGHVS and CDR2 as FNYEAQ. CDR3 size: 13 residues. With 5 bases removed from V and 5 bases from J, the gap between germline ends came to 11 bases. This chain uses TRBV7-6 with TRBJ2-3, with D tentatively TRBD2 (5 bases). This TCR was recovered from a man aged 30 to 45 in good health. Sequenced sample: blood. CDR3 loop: CASSHGRGDTQYF. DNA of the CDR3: TGTGCCAGCAGCCACGGCCGGGGAGATACGCAGTATTTT.